This T cell receptor beta chain emerged from a study of PD-1 blockade in classical Hodgkin lymphoma. Study-wide findings and caveats: Compared with baseline, CD4+ but not CD8+ TCR diversity had risen significantly by C4D1. Newly diagnosed patients had diversity similar to the baseline diversity of complete responders.

V gave up 4 bases and J gave up 8 bases; unmatched junction bases: 5. CDR1 is SGHTA and CDR2 is FQGNSA in the germline V gene. This CDR3 spans 16 amino acids. Every patient was affected by relapse after autologous stem cell transplantation, while exposure to brentuximab vedotin was not uniform. The repertoire was sequenced with immunoSEQ multiplex PCR; TCRdb's copy has only in-frame clones and lacks some. In the table there are some 32,000 clones, roughly four fifths of which are singletons. For this clone: Its specificity is unknown.

Here the sequenced sample was peripheral blood mononuclear cells (PBMCs), taken at baseline. The clonotype originates from a human donor with classical Hodgkin lymphoma. The chain employs TRBV7-2 and TRBJ2-1; 16 nucleotides agree with TRBD2. CDR3 sequence reads: CASSSGLAGGRDEQFF. The CDR3 DNA is TGTGCCAGCAGCTCGGGACTAGCGGGGGGGCGCGATGAGCAGTTCTTC.